One and the same sample provided the 20 T cell receptor beta chains below, sequenced in a study of CD8+ T cells in alopecia areata. Sequencing relied on a cDNA template that was reverse transcribed from extracted RNA. Sequencing used immunoSEQ multiplex PCR; TCRdb keeps in-frame clones, though not all of them. The sample shows over 100,000 clones, more than 40% of them seen only once. Noted treatment: oral pan-JAK inhibitor, 5-10 mg twice daily. The sample consisted of CD4+ T cells sorted from blood, taken at week 4, from a patient treated with tofacitinib. Source of these receptors: a human donor with alopecia areata.

The V and J genes are TRBV7-3 and TRBJ1-2; 9 bases are a match to TRBD1. The CDR3 spans 14 residues. Losses at the gene ends were 2 bases for V and 4 bases for J; bases not matched to a gene: 2. Germline values: CDR1 SGHTA, CDR2 FQGTGA. This chain's CDR3 is CASSLVDRGYGYTF. The CDR3, as DNA: TGTGCCAGCAGCTTAGTGGACAGGGGCTATGGCTACACCTTC. The full variable domain, in which reference TRBV7-3 and TRBJ1-2 provide the parts outside the CDR3, is GAGVSQTPSNKVTEKGKYVELRCDPISGHTALYWYRQSLGQGPEFLIYFQGTGAADDSGLPNDRFFAVRPEGSVSTLKIQRTERGDSAVYLCASSLVDRGYGYTFGSGTRLTVV.

This clone came up a few times. The genes are TRBV7-3 and TRBJ2-1; D is unresolved. V shed 5 bases and J shed 6 bases, with 11 bases lying between them. CDR1 SGHTA and CDR2 FQGTGA come from the germline V gene. CDR3 length: 13 residues. CDR3 nucleotide sequence: TGTGCCAGCAGCCCAAATTCTGCCAATGAGCAGTTCTTC. It specifies CASSPNSANEQFF.

Notes on this clone: This same CDR3 is encoded by further DNA sequences in the sample. The J gene is TRBJ2-7, the V gene TRBV30, with D perhaps assigned TRBD1 or TRBD2 (5 bases each). The germline gives CDR1 GTSNPN, CDR2 SVGIG (reference sequence). The CDR3 runs to 12 residues. The V gene lost 0 bases and the J gene lost 6 bases, with 9 bases spanning the gap. The CDR3 region has the DNA TGTGCCTGGAGTGTAAGAGGGGTCGAGCAGTACTTC. This encodes CAWSVRGVEQYF.

This chain uses TRBV20-1 with TRBJ2-1; D gene uncertain. V dropped 5 bases and J dropped 12 bases, with 5 bases sitting between them. Germline V gene data show CDR1 as DFQATT and CDR2 as SNEGSKA (reference sequence). The CDR3 runs to 8 residues. Written as DNA, the CDR3 is TGCAGTGCTGGATGGCAGTTCTTC. Residues: CSAGWQFF.

This chain uses TRBV6-6 with TRBJ2-5; D uncertain. The CDR3 consists of 14 residues. Germline CDR1 and CDR2: MNHNY and SVGAGI (reference sequence). The germline V and J ends were trimmed by 0 bases and 0 bases, with 5 bases remaining between them. CDR3 nucleotides: TGTGCCAGCAGTTACTCAGCTAACCAAGAGACCCAGTACTTC. This codes for CASSYSANQETQYF.

A few counts support this clone. The rearrangement uses TRBV4-1 and TRBJ1-2; D gene unclear. The CDR3 length is 15 residues. Germline CDR1 reads MGHRA; CDR2 reads YSYEKL. The germline V and J ends were trimmed by 7 bases and 3 bases, with 18 bases remaining between them. The CDR3 sequence: CASKHDGVRDYGYTF. The DNA of the CDR3 is TGCGCCAGCAAACATGACGGGGTGAGGGACTATGGCTACACCTTC.

This clone has more than one count but fewer than ten. The chain employs TRBV5-4 and TRBJ2-1; tentative D call: TRBD1 (5 bases). Germline V gives CDR1 SGHNT, CDR2 YYREEE (reference sequence). The CDR3 totals 14 residues. V was shortened by 4 bases and J by 2 bases, with 10 bases between the two germline ends. CDR3 residues: CASSPPGTYNEQFF. CDR3 coding DNA: TGTGCCAGCAGCCCGCCAGGGACCTACAATGAGCAGTTCTTC.

This clone has only a few counts. This chain links TRBV6-5 with TRBJ1-1; D may be TRBD1 (6 bases). The CDR3 loop spans 13 amino acids. CDR1 and CDR2 from the germline V gene are MNHEY and SVGAGI. V was shortened by 9 bases and J by 0 bases, with 11 bases between the two germline ends. The CDR3 sequence is CASYRGMNTEAFF. DNA of the CDR3: TGTGCCAGTTATAGGGGGATGAACACTGAAGCTTTCTTT.

This chain uses TRBV15 with TRBJ1-5; D is perhaps TRBD1 (5 bases). Trimming took 1 base from V and 8 from J, leaving 15 bases between them. Germline CDR1 reads LNHNV; CDR2 reads YYDKDF (reference sequence). This CDR3 comprises 15 residues. CDR3 nucleotides: TGTGCCACCAGCAGAGGGTCGGGGGACGAAAAGCCCCAGCATTTT. As protein: CATSRGSGDEKPQHF.

The chain is built from TRBV29-1 and TRBJ1-2; 8 bases map to TRBD1. Per the germline V gene, CDR1 is SQVTM and CDR2 is ANQGSEA. This CDR3 has 11 amino acids. CDR3 loop: CIGQGHDGYTF. The CDR3 nucleotides are TGCATCGGACAGGGCCATGATGGCTACACCTTC. The full variable domain, rest sourced from reference TRBV29-1 and TRBJ1-2, is SAVISQKPSRDICQRGTSLTIQCQVDSQVTMMFWYRQQPGQSLTLIATANQGSEATYESGFVIDKFPISRPNLTFSTLTVSNMSPEDSSIYLCIGQGHDGYTFGSGTRLTVV.

A note on this clone: An end of the junction differs from the germline gene, which may be a read error. The chain recombines TRBV7-9 with TRBJ1-2, with a possible D match to TRBD1 (5 bases). The CDR3 sequence is 13 residues long. Germline CDR1 SEHNR, CDR2 FQNEAQ (reference sequence). The CDR3 spells CASRLGDFGGYTF. The CDR3 nucleotides are TGCGCCAGCCGCTTAGGGGATTTTGGAGGCTACACCTTC.

The chain carries TRBV4-1 and TRBJ2-1; 8 bases line up with TRBD2. Germline V gene data show CDR1 as MGHRA and CDR2 as YSYEKL. CDR3 length equals 12 residues. The V and J ends lost 1 base and 16 bases, in that order; junction bases with no gene match: 6. CDR3 DNA sequence: TGCGCCAGCAGCCAAGGACCGGGACTAGTCTTCTTC. This translates into CASSQGPGLVFF.

The chain carries TRBV4-1 and TRBJ2-1; 9 bases are a match to TRBD2. The trim removed 4 bases at V and 9 bases at J, leaving 13 bases unmatched. Germline CDR1 and CDR2: MGHRA and YSYEKL. This CDR3 region has 16 residues. The CDR3, as DNA: TGCGCCAGCAGCCCAACGGGGCGGGAGGGCGTTGGTGAGCAGTTCTTC. Its protein is CASSPTGREGVGEQFF.

V gene TRBV2 combines with J gene TRBJ1-1, with D perhaps matching TRBD1 (5 bases). This CDR3 has 15 residues. Germline CDR1 is SNHLY and CDR2 is FYNNEI. The V end lost 6 bases, the J end lost 2 bases, and 16 bases lay between the germline ends. CDR3 nucleotide sequence: TGTGCCAGCAGACCCTATGGGGGGTTCAACACTGAAGCTTTCTTT. Its translation: CASRPYGGFNTEAFF. Combining the CDR3 with reference TRBV2 and TRBJ1-1 gives the whole variable domain EPEVTQTPSHQVTQMGQEVILRCVPISNHLYFYWYRQILGQKVEFLVSFYNNEISEKSEIFDDQFSVERPDGSNFTLKIRSTKLEDSAMYFCASRPYGGFNTEAFFGQGTRLTVV.

This clone was counted a few times. The chain is built from TRBV29-1 and TRBJ2-7; D may be TRBD2 (6 bases). V was clipped by 6 bases and J by 3 bases, with 9 bases between them. Per the germline V gene, CDR1 is SQVTM and CDR2 is ANQGSEA. The CDR3 is 11 amino acids. CDR3 residues: CSVGRRYEQYF. The DNA of the CDR3 is TGCAGCGTGGGGAGGCGCTACGAGCAGTACTTC.

The rearrangement uses TRBV6-5 and TRBJ1-2; D gene ambiguous. The length of the CDR3 is 13 residues. Trimming removed 6 bases from V and 4 bases from J, with 12 bases in between. Germline V lookup: CDR1 MNHEY, CDR2 SVGAGI. CDR3 nucleotides: TGTGCCAGCAGCGGCGGGCAGACCTATGGCTACACCTTC. It yields the protein CASSGGQTYGYTF.

The J gene is TRBJ2-1, the V gene TRBV6-1; no reliable D call. Germline CDR1 is MNHNS and CDR2 is SASEGT. V shed 6 bases and J shed 4 bases, with 4 bases lying between them. The CDR3 has 11 amino acids. CDR3 in amino acids: CASSQYNEQFF. CDR3 nucleotides: TGTGCCAGCAGCCAATACAATGAGCAGTTCTTC.

The genes are TRBV29-1 and TRBJ2-7; the D gene could be TRBD1 or TRBD2 (5 bases each). Trimming took 3 bases from V and 5 from J, leaving 20 bases between them. CDR3 size: 15 residues. Germline V gives CDR1 SQVTM, CDR2 ANQGSEA. The DNA of the CDR3 is TGCAGCGTTGATGGAGGTGGTCACAGGTCCGACGAGCAGTACTTC. Translation: CSVDGGGHRSDEQYF.

The chain is built from TRBV23-1 and TRBJ1-5; 12 bases are a match to TRBD1. TRBV23-1 is an open reading frame whose function is uncertain. V was clipped by 2 bases and J by 6 bases; unmatched bases: 5. The CDR3 totals 16 residues. DNA of the CDR3: TGCGCCAGCAGTCAACGCCGGGACAGGGGGCGTCAGCCCCAGCATTTT. It translates to CASSQRRDRGRQPQHF.

The rearrangement uses TRBV19 and TRBJ2-7; D is perhaps TRBD1 or TRBD2 (6 bases each). Looked up from germline, CDR1 is LNHDA and CDR2 is SQIVND (reference sequence). The V end was cut by 3 bases, the J end by 4 bases, with 19 bases between. This CDR3 region has 16 residues. In nucleotides, the CDR3 is TGTGCCAGTAGTATTCGTGGGGGGCCCAGGACTTACGAGCAGTACTTC. Its protein product is CASSIRGGPRTYEQYF.